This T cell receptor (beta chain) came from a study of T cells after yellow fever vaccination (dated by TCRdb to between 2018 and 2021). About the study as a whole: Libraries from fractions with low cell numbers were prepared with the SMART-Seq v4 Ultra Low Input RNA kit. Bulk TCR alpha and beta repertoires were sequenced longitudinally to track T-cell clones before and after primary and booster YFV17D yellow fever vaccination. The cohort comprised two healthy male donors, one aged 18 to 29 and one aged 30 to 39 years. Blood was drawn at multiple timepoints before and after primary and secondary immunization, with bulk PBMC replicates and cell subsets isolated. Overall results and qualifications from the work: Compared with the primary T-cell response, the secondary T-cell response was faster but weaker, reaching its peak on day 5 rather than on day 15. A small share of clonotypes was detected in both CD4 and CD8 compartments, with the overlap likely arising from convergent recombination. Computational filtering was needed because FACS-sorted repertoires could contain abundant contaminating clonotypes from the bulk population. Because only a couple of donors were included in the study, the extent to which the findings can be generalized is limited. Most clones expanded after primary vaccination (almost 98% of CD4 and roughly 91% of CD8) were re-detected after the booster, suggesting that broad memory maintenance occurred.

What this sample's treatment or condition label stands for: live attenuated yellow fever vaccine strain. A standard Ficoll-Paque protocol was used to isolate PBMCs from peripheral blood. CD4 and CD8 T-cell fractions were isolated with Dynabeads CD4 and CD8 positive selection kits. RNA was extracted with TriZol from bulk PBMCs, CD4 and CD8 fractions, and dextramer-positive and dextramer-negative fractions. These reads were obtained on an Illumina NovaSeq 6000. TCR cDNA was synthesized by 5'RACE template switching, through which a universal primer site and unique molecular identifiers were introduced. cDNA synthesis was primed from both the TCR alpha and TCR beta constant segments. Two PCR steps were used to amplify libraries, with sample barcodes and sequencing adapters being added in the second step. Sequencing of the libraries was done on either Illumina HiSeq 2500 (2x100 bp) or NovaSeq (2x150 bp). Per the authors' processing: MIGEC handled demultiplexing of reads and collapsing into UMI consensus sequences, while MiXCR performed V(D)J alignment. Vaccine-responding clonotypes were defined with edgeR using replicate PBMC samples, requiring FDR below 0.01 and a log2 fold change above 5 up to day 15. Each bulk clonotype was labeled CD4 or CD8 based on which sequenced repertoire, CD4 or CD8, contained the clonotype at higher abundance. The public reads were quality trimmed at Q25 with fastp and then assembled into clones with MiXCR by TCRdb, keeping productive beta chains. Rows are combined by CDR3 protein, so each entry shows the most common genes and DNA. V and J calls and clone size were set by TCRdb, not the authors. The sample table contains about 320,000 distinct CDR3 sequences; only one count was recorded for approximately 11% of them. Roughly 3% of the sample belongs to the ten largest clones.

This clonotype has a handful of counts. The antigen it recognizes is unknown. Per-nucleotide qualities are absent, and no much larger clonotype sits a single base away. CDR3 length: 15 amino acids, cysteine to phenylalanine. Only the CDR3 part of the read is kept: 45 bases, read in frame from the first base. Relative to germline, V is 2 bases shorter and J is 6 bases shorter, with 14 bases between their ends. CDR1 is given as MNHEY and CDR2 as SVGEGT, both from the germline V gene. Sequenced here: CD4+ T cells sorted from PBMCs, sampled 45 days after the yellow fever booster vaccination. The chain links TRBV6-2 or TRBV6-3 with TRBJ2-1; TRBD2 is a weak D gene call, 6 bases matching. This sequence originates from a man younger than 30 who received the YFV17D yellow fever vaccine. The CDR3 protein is CASSYPGTDFNEQFF. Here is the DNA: TGTGCCAGCAGTTACCCCGGGACTGATTTCAATGAGCAGTTCTTC.